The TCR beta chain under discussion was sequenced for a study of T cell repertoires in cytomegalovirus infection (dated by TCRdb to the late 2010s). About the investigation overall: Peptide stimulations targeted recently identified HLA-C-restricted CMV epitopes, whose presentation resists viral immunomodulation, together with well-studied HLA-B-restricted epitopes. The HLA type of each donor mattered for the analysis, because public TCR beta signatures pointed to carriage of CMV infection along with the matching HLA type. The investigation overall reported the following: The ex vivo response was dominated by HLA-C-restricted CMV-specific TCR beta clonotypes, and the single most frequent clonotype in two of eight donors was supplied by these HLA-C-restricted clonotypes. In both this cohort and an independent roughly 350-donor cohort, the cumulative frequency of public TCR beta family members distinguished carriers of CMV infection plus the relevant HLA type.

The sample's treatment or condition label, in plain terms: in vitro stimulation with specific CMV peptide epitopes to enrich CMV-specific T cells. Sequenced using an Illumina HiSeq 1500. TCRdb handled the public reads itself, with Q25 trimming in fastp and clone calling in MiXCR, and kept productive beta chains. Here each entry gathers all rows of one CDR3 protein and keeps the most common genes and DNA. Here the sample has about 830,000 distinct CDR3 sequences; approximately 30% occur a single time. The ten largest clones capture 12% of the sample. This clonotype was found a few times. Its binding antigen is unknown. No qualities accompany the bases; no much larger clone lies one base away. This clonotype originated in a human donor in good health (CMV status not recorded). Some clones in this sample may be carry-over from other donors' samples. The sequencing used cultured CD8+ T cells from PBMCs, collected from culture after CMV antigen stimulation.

The sequenced DNA: TGCGCCAGCAGCCAGGAGGACTCTTACAATGAGCAGTTCTTC. It translates as CASSQEDSYNEQFF. Rearrangement joined TRBV4-3 to TRBJ2-1; TRBD2 is a weak D gene call, 5 bases matching. CDR1 and CDR2 were assigned from the germline V gene as LGHNA and YSLEER. Including cysteine and phenylalanine, the CDR3 has 14 amino acids. Only the CDR3 DNA stays, 42 bases, in frame from base 1. V is pared back by 3 bases and J by 4 bases, with 10 bases lying between the germline termini.